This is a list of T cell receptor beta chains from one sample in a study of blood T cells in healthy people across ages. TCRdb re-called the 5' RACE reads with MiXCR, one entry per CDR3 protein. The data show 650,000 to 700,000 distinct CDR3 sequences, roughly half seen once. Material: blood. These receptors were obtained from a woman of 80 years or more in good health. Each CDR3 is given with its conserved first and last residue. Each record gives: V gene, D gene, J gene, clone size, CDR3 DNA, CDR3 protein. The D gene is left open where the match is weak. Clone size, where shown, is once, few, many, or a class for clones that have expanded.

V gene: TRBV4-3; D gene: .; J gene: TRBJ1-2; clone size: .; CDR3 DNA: TGCGCCAGCAGCCAAGAAGTGGGCTCGACGGAGTTTAGATATGGCTACACCTTC; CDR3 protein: CASSQEVGSTEFRYGYTF
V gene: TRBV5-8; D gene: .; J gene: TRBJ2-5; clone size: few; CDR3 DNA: TGTGCCAGCAGCTTTCAGCTAACGGGAGAGACCCAGTACTTC; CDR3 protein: CASSFQLTGETQYF
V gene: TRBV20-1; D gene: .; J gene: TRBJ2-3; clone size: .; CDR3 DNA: TGCGGTGCCCCACCGGGACACTCCACAGATACGCAGTATTTT; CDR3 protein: CGAPPGHSTDTQYF
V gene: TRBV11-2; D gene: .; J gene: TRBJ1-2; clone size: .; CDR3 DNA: TGTGCCAGCAGCTTACAACCCCGGGACAACTATGGCTACACCTTC; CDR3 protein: CASSLQPRDNYGYTF
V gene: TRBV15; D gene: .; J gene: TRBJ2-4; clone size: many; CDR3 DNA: TGTGCCACCAGCAGAGATGGTCAGCAACTAGCCAAAAACATTCAGTACTTC; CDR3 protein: CATSRDGQQLAKNIQYF
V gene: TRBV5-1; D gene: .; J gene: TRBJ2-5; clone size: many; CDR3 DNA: TGCGCCAGCAGCTCTACGACAGCAGAGACCCAGTACTTC; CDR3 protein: CASSSTTAETQYF
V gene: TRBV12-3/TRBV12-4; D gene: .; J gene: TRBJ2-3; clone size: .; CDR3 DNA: TGTGCCAGCAGTCCCAGCAGGCGGGGAACAGATACGCAGTATTTT; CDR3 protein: CASSPSRRGTDTQYF
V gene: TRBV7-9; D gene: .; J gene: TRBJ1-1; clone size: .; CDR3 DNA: TGTGCCAGCAGCCGCGGGAGGGTAACTGAAGCTTTCTTT; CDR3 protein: CASSRGRVTEAFF
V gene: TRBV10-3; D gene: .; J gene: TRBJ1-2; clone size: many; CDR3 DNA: TGTGCCATCCAACAGAAGGGCAGCGTTGGCTACACCTTC; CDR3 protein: CAIQQKGSVGYTF
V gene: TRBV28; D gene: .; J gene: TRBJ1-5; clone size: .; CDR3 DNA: TGTGCCAGCACCACCCCGGCAGGGCGAAGCAATCAGCCCCAGCATTTT; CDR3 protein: CASTTPAGRSNQPQHF
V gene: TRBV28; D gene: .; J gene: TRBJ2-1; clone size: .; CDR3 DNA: TGTGCCAGCACTCTCTCGGGGGGCCCATACAATGAGCAGTTCTTC; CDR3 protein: CASTLSGGPYNEQFF
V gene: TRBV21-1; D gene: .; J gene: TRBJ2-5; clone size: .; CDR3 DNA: TGTGCCAGCAGCAAAGAAAGTAACTCCTACAATGAGCAGTACTTC; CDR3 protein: CASSKESNSYNEQYF
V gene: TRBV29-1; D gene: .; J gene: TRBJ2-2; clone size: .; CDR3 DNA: TGCAGCGCGGGCCAGACAGTACTGACCGGGGAGCTGTTTTTT; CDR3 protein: CSAGQTVLTGELFF
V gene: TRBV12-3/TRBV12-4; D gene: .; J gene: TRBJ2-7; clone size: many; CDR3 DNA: TGTGCCAGCAGGTCAAACCGGGCCCTGGGCGAGCAGTACTTC; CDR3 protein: CASRSNRALGEQYF
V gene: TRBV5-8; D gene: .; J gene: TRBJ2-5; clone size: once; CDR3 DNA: TGTGCCAGCAGCTTGTGGCCAGACCAAGAGACCCAGTACTTC; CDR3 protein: CASSLWPDQETQYF
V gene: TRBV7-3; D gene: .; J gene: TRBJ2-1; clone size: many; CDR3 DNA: TGTGCCAGCAGCTTCCTAGCGAACAATGAGCAGTTCTTC; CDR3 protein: CASSFLANNEQFF
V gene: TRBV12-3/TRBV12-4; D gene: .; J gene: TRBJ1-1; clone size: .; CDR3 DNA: TGTGCCGGCAGTTTAGCGAACAGATACACTGAAGCTTTCTTT; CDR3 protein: CAGSLANRYTEAFF
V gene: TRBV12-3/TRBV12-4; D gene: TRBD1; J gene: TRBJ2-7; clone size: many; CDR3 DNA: TGTGCCAGCAGAACAGGGGGAGCCTACGAGCAGTACTTC; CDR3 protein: CASRTGGAYEQYF
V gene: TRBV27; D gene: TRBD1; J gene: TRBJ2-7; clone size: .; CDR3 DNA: TGTGCCAGCAAGGGGACAGAGAGCTACGAGCAGTACTTC; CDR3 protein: CASKGTESYEQYF
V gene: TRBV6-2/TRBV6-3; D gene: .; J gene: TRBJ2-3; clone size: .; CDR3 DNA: TGTGCCAGCAGTGGGGGTAAGCGAGATACGCAGTATTTT; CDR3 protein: CASSGGKRDTQYF
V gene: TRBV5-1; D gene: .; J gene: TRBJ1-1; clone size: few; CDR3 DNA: TGCGCCAGCAGCTTGGTGGTGACAGGATTGAACACTGAAGCTTTCTTT; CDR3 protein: CASSLVVTGLNTEAFF
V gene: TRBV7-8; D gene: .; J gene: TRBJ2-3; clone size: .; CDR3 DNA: TGTGCCAGCAGCTTAGCCCCCACGCAGGGGAACGGAGATACGCAGTATTTT; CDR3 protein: CASSLAPTQGNGDTQYF
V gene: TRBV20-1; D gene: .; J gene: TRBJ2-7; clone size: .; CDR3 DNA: TGCAGTGCTAGAAGCCAGACCTACGAGCAGTACTTC; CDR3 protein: CSARSQTYEQYF
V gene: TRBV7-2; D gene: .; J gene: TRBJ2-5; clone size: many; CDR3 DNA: TGTGCCAGCAGCCCCCGAGACAGGCAAGAGACCCAGTACTTC; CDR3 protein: CASSPRDRQETQYF
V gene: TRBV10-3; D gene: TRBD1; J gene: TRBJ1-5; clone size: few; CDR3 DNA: TGTGCCATCAGTCGGACAGGGTGGGATCAGCCCCAGCATTTT; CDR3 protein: CAISRTGWDQPQHF
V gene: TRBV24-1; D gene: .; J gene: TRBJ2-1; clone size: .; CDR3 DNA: TGTGCCACCAGTGACCCAGTCGAAGGGCCGGGTGAGCAGTTCTTC; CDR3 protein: CATSDPVEGPGEQFF
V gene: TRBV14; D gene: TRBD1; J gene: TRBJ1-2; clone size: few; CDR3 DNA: TGTGCCAGCAGCCGGAGGGACAGGGGCTATGGCTACACCTTC; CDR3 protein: CASSRRDRGYGYTF
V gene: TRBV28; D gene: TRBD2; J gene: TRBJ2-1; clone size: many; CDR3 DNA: TGTGCCAGCAGTTCACAGGATAGCGGGAGGAGTGAGCAGTTCTTC; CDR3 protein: CASSSQDSGRSEQFF
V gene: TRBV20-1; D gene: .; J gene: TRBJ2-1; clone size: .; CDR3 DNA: TGCAGTGCTTCGGGAACCCACTACAATGAGCAGTTCTTC; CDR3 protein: CSASGTHYNEQFF
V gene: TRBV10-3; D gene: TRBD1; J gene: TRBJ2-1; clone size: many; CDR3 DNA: TGTGCCATCAGTGAAAGGGGACAGGACTACAATGAGCAGTTCTTC; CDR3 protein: CAISERGQDYNEQFF
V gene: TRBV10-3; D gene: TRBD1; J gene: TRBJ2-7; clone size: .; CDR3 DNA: TGTGCCATCAGTGAGTCGGGACAGGGGGCCCCGCATCAGTACTTC; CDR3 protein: CAISESGQGAPHQYF
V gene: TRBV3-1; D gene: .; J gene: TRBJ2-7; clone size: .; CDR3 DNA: TGTGCCAGCAGCCACCTTGTGACTTTGGGGGACGAGCAGTACTTC; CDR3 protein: CASSHLVTLGDEQYF
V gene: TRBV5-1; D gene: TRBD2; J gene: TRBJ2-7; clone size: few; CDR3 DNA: TGCGCCAGCAGTTTCCTAGCGGGAGGCCACTACGAGCAGTACTTC; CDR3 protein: CASSFLAGGHYEQYF
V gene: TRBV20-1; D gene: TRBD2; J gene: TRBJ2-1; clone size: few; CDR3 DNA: TGCAGTGCCAATAGGTTGGCGGGGGGAGAGCAGTTCTTC; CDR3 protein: CSANRLAGGEQFF
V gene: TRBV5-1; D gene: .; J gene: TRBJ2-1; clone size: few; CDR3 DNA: TGCGCCAGCAGCCCTGGACTGGGCTCCTACAATGAGCAGTTCTTC; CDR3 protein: CASSPGLGSYNEQFF
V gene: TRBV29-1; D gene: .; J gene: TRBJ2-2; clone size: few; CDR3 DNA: TGCAGCGTTGTGAGGCATCGGCAGGGCAACACCGGGGAGCTGTTTTTT; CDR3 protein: CSVVRHRQGNTGELFF
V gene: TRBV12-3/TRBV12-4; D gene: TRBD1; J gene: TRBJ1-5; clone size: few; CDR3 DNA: TGTGCCAGTTACGACAGGGTCCACAATCAGCCCCAGCATTTT; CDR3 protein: CASYDRVHNQPQHF
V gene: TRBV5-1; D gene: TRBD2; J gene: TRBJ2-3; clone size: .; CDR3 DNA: TGCGCCAGCAGCACGAGCGGGGAGATCCGCACAGATACGCAGTATTTT; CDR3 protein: CASSTSGEIRTDTQYF
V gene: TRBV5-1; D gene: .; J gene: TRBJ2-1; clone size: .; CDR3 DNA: TGCGCCAGCAGCTTTAGGCTAGCGAGCAATGAGCGGTTCTTC; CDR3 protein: CASSFRLASNERFF
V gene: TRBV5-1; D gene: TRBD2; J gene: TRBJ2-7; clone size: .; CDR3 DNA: TGCGCCAGCAGCCTAATCGCGGGAGGGACCTACGAGCGGTACTTC; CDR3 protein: CASSLIAGGTYERYF
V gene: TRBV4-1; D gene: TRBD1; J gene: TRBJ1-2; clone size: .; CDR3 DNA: TGCGCCAGCGGCCAAGTCGGGCAGGGGGCTATCGGCTACACCTTC; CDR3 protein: CASGQVGQGAIGYTF
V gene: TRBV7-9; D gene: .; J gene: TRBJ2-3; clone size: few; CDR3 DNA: TGTGCCAGCAGCTTCCCCACGTCGGACCTGGGCACAGATACGCAGTATTTT; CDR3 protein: CASSFPTSDLGTDTQYF
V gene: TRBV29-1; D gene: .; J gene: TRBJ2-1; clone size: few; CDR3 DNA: TGCAGCGCCGGGACGGTCTCCTACAATGAGCAGTTCTTC; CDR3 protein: CSAGTVSYNEQFF
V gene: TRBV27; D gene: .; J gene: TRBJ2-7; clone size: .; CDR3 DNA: TGTGCCAGCAGTCCGCACGGTGGGGTAGCCTACGAGCAGTACTTC; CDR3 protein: CASSPHGGVAYEQYF
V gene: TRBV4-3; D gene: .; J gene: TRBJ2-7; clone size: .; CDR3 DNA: TGCGCCAGCAGCCCTAAAACCTCCTACGAGCAGTACTTC; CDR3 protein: CASSPKTSYEQYF
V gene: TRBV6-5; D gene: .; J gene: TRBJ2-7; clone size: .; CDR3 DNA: TGTGCCAGCAGTTACGGGTACAGGTCTTCCTACGAGCAGTACTTC; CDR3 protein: CASSYGYRSSYEQYF
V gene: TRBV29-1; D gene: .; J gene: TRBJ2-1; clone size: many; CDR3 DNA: TGCAGCGTTGAAGATCCCAATGAGCAGTTCTTC; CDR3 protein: CSVEDPNEQFF
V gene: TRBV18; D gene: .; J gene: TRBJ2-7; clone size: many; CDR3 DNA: TGTGCCAGCAGCCCCGGGACCTACGAGCAGTACTTC; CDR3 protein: CASSPGTYEQYF
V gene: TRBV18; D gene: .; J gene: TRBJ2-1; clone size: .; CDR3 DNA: TGTGCCAGCTCACCGATTCAGGGTGATGAGCAGTTCTTC; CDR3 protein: CASSPIQGDEQFF